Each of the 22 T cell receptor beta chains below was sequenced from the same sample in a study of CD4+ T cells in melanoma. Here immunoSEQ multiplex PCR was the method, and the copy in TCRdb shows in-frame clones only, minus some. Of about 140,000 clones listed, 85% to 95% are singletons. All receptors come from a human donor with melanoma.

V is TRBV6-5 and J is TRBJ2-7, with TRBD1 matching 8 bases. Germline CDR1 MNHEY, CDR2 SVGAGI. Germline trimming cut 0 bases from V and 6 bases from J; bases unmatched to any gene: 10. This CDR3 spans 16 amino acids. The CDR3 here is CASSYSRPGRGLEQYF. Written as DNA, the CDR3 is TGTGCCAGCAGTTACTCCCGCCCCGGCAGGGGGCTCGAGCAGTACTTC.

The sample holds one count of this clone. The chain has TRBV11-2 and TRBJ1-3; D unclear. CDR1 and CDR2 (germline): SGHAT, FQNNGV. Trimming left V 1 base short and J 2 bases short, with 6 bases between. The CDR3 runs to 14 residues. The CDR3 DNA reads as TGTGCCAGCAGCTTAGGTACAGCTGGAAACACCATATATTTT. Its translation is CASSLGTAGNTIYF.

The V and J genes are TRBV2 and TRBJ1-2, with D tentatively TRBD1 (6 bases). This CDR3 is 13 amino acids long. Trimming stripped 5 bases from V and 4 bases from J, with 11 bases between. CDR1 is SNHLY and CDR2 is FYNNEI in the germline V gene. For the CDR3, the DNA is TGTGCCAGCAGTAGACAGGAGTTCTATGGCTACACCTTC. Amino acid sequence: CASSRQEFYGYTF.

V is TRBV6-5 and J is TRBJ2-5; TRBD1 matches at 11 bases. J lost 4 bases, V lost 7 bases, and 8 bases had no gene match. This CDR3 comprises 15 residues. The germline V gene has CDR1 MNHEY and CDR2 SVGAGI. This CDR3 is CASNRDRGSGETQYF. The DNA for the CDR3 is TGTGCCAGCAACAGGGACAGGGGGTCGGGAGAGACCCAGTACTTC.

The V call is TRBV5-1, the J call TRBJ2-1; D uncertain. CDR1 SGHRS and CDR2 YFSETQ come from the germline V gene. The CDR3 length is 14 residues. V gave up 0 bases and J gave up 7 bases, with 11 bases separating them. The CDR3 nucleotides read TGCGCCAGCAGCTTGGACTCCGAATTGAATGAGCAGTTCTTC. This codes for CASSLDSELNEQFF.

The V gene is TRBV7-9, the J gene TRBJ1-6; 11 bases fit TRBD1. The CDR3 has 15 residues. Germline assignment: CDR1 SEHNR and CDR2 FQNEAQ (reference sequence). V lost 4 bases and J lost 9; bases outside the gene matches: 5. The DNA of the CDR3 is TGTGCCAGCAGCTCCGGGACAGGGGGAACTTCACCCCTCCACTTT. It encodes CASSSGTGGTSPLHF.

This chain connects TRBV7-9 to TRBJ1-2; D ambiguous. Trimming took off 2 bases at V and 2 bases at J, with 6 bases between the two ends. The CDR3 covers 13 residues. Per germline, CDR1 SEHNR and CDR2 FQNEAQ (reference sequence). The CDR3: CASSLTENYGYTF. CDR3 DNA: TGTGCCAGCAGCTTAACGGAGAACTATGGCTACACCTTC.

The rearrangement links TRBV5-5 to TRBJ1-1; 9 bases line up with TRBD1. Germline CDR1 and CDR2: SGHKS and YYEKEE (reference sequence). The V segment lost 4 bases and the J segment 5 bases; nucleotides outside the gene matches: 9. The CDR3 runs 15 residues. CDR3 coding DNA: TGTGCCAGCAGCCCTGGGACAGGGATATTAACTGAAGCTTTCTTT. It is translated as CASSPGTGILTEAFF. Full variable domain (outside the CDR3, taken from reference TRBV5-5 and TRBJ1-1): DAGVTQSPTHLIKTRGQQVTLRCSPISGHKSVSWYQQVLGQGPQFIFQYYEKEERGRGNFPDRFSARQFPNYSSELNVNALLLGDSALYLCASSPGTGILTEAFFGQGTRLTVV.

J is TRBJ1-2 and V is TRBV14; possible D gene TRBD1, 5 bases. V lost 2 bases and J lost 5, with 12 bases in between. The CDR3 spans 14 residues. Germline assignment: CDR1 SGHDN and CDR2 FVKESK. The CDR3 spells CASSQFQGAYGYTF. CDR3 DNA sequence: TGTGCCAGCAGCCAATTTCAGGGAGCTTATGGCTACACCTTC.

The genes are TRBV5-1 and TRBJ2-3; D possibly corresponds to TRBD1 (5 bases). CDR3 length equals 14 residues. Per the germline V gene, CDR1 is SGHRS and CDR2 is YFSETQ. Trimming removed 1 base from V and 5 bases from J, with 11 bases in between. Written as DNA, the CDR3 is TGCGCCAGCAGCTTGAATGGGGCAAGAGATACGCAGTATTTT. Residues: CASSLNGARDTQYF.

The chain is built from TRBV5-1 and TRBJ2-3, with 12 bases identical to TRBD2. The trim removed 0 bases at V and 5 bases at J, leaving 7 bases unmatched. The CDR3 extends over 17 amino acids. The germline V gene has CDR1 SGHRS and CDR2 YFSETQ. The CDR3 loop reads CASSLASSGGAQDTQYF. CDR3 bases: TGCGCCAGCAGCTTGGCATCTAGCGGGGGGGCCCAAGATACGCAGTATTTT.

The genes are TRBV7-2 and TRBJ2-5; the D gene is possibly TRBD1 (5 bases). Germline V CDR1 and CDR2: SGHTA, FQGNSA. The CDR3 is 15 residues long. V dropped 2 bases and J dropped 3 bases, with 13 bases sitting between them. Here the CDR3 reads CASSLWGDPEETQYF. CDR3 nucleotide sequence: TGTGCCAGCAGCTTATGGGGCGACCCGGAAGAGACCCAGTACTTC.

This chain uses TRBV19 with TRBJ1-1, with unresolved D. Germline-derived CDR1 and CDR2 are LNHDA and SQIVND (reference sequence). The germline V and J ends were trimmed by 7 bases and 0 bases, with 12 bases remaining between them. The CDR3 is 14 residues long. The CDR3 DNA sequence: TGTGCCAGTACACATCCTACCATGAACACTGAAGCTTTCTTT. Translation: CASTHPTMNTEAFF. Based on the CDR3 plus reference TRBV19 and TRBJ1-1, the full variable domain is DGGITQSPKYLFRKEGQNVTLSCEQNLNHDAMYWYRQDPGQGLRLIYYSQIVNDFQKGDIAEGYSVSREKKESFPLTVTSAQKNPTAFYLCASTHPTMNTEAFFGQGTRLTVV.

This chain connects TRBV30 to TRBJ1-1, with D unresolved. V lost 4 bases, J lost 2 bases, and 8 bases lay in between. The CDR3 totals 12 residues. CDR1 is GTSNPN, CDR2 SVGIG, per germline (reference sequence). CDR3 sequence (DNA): TGTGCCTGGAACGCGGGCAACACTGAAGCTTTCTTT. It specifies CAWNAGNTEAFF.

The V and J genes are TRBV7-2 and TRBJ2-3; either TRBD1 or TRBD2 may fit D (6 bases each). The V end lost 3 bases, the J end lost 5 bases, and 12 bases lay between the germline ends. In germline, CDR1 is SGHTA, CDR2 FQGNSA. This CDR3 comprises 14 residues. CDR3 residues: CASSFGGGVDTQYF. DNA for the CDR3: TGTGCCAGCAGCTTTGGGGGCGGGGTAGATACGCAGTATTTT.

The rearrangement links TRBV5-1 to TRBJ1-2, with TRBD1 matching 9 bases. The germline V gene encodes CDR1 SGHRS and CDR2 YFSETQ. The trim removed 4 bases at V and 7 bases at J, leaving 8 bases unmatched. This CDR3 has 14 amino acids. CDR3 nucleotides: TGCGCCAGCAGCAAGGGACAGGGAAACGGTGGCTACACCTTC. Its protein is CASSKGQGNGGYTF.

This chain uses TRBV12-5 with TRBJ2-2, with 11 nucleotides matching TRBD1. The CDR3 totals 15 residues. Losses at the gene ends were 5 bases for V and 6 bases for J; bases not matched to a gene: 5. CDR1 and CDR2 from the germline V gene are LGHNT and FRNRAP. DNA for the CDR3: TGTGCTAGTGGTCTTGGACAGGGGGCTTCCGGGGAGCTGTTTTTT. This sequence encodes CASGLGQGASGELFF.

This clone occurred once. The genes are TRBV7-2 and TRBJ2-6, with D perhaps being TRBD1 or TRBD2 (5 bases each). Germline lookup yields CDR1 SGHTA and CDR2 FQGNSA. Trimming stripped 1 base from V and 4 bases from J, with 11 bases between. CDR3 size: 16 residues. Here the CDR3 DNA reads TGTGCCAGCAGCTTAGGGGGGTCGAGCGGGGCCAACGTCCTGACTTTC. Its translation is CASSLGGSSGANVLTF.

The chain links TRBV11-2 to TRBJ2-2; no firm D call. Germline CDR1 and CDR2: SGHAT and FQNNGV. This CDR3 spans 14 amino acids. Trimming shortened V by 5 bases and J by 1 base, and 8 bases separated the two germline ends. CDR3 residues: CASSRSVNTGELFF. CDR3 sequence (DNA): TGTGCCAGCAGCAGGTCCGTGAACACCGGGGAGCTGTTTTTT.

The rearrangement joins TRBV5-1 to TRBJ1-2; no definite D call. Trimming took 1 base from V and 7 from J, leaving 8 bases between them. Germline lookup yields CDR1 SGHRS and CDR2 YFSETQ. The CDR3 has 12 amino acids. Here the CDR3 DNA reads TGCGCCAGCAGCTTGCTGCGGGTTGGCTACACCTTC. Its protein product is CASSLLRVGYTF.

CDR3 coding DNA: TGTGCCAGCAGTGAAGGAGATGGGAACACCGGGGAGCTGTTTTTT. It specifies CASSEGDGNTGELFF. This rearrangement joins TRBV2 to TRBJ2-2, with no clear D. Trimming took off 1 base at V and 1 base at J, with 7 bases between the two ends. The CDR3 is 15 residues long. The germline V gene has CDR1 SNHLY and CDR2 FYNNEI.

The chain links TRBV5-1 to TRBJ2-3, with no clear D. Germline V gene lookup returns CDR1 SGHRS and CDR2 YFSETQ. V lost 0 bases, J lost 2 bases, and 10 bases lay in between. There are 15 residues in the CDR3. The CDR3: CASSLASGDTDTQYF. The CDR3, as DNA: TGCGCCAGCAGCTTGGCCTCAGGTGACACAGATACGCAGTATTTT.